The rows below give T cell receptor beta chains drawn from one sample of a study of blood T cell repertoires in COVID-19. Some clones are missing from TCRdb's copy, which holds only in-frame ones; the method was immunoSEQ multiplex PCR. Altogether approximately 140,000 clones are present, over 70% being singletons, with the ten largest covering approximately 6.5%. Sequencing was done on a sample of peripheral blood. These receptors were taken from an elderly man with acute or convalescent COVID-19. Each CDR3 is given without its conserved first and last residue.

V | CDR3
TRBV19 | ASSPVVSRTNEKLF
TRBV27 | ASTPGHRNTGELF
TRBV28 | ASSPRGGARGSPLH
TRBV21-1 | ASSNQLAGGIHNEQF
TRBV28 | ASGQPDRGMSGYT
TRBV11-2 | ASSLGVGGSPLH
TRBV4-1 | ASSQRGDRSNSPLH
TRBV5-1 | ASSLEGLEAF
TRBV5-4 | ASSLNRANEKLF
TRBV5-4 | ASSPDRGERKLF
TRBV28 | ASKKGQGNEKLF
TRBV12-3/TRBV12-4 | ASRELTGELF
TRBV24-1 | ATSDPRAPGGKLF
TRBV9 | ASSVTPDGTYEQY
TRBV18 | ASSPPSRDYEQY
TRBV6-4 | ASRVSGRGEQF
TRBV28 | ASRGGSSYGYT
TRBV4-1 | ASSLQGTDTQY
TRBV5-1 | ASSLGGTATNNEQF
TRBV25-1 | ASSEASGRKTQY
TRBV27 | ASSPYPSMYQETQY
TRBV5-1 | ASSWGDRDETQY
TRBV2 | ASMRDRAREQY